The 27 T cell receptor beta chains in this list originate from one sample, sequenced in a study of T cells after yellow fever vaccination. From the 5' RACE reads, TCRdb called clonotypes with MiXCR, one entry per CDR3 protein. The data contain about 580,000 distinct CDR3 sequences, about a sixth of them singletons. Sequencing used PBMCs, obtained around 5 days after the first yellow fever vaccination. The receptors shown here come from a young man who received the YFV17D yellow fever vaccine.

This clonotype appeared a few times. This chain joins TRBV10-3 and TRBJ2-1; tentative D call: TRBD2 (7 bases). Trimming removed 2 bases from V and 4 bases from J, with 18 bases in between. The germline CDR1 and CDR2 sequences are ENHRY and SYGVKD. This CDR3 is 17 amino acids long. The CDR3 loop reads CAISEVKGGGAYNEQFF. CDR3 bases: TGTGCCATCAGTGAGGTGAAGGGCGGGGGCGCATACAATGAGCAGTTCTTC.

CDR3 amino acids: CASSLGSQNIQYF. In nucleotides, the CDR3 is TGTGCCAGCAGCTTGGGATCACAAAACATTCAGTACTTC. The J gene is TRBJ2-4, the V gene TRBV11-2; D gene ambiguous. Germline V gene sequence: CDR1 SGHAT, CDR2 FQNNGV. Trimming shortened V by 3 bases and J by 5 bases, and 8 bases separated the two germline ends. The CDR3 has 13 amino acids.

This clonotype was detected a few times. The chain couples TRBV20-1 to TRBJ1-2; the D is unclear. CDR3 size: 14 residues. V was clipped by 3 bases and J by 8 bases, with 19 bases between them. Germline values: CDR1 DFQATT, CDR2 SNEGSKA (reference sequence). The CDR3 bases are TGCAGTGCTAGGCCTCCGGGTTCCGTAGTCGGCTACACCTTC. It translates to CSARPPGSVVGYTF.

In its sample, this clonotype was seen a few times. V is TRBV20-1 and J is TRBJ2-1; 8 bases align to TRBD1. Germline V gene lookup returns CDR1 DFQATT and CDR2 SNEGSKA (reference sequence). The J segment lost 6 bases and the V segment lost 6 bases, leaving 7 bases of the junction unmatched. The CDR3 is 13 residues long. The CDR3 here is CSASDRVRNEQFF. The CDR3, as DNA: TGCAGTGCCTCGGACAGGGTGCGCAATGAGCAGTTCTTC.

This clonotype came up a few times. The genes are TRBV3-1 and TRBJ2-7; D call uncertain. This CDR3 is built from 13 residues. Looked up from germline, CDR1 is LGHDT and CDR2 is YNNKEL (reference sequence). Trimming left V 2 bases short and J 6 bases short, with 11 bases between. Here the CDR3 DNA reads TGTGCCAGCAGCCAATCGGACCAAGGCGAGCAGTACGTC. Protein product: CASSQSDQGEQYV.

The gene calls are TRBV7-2 and TRBJ2-3; TRBD1 agrees at 9 bases. V lost 5 bases and J lost 4; bases outside the gene matches: 10. The CDR3 runs 16 residues. Germline lookup yields CDR1 SGHTA and CDR2 FQGNSA. DNA of the CDR3: TGTGCCAGCAGCGGATCGGGGACAGGGCGAGCAGATACGCAGTATTTT. Translating it yields CASSGSGTGRADTQYF.

This clonotype was recorded a few times. This chain connects TRBV6-5 to TRBJ2-3; 9 positions agree with TRBD1. Germline values: CDR1 MNHEY, CDR2 SVGAGI. V was clipped by 0 bases and J by 4 bases; unmatched bases: 11. The length of the CDR3 is 18 residues. The CDR3 DNA reads TGTGCCAGCAGTTACTCCCCCCTCTTACAGGGGGCAGCAGATACGCAGTATTTT. Protein product: CASSYSPLLQGAADTQYF.

This sequence joins TRBV5-1 and TRBJ2-2, with 15 bases that match TRBD2. V was clipped by 7 bases and J by 3 bases; unmatched bases: 10. Germline V CDR1 and CDR2: SGHRS, YFSETQ. The length of the CDR3 is 18 residues. CDR3 coding DNA: TGCGCCAGCGCAAGGACTAGCGGGGGGGCACTGGACACCGGGGAGCTGTTTTTT. Encoded protein: CASARTSGGALDTGELFF.

This clonotype appeared a few times. The chain carries TRBV5-1 and TRBJ2-1; D not certain. The CDR3 loop spans 12 amino acids. Germline loops: CDR1 SGHRS, CDR2 YFSETQ. Trimming cost V 1 base and J 8 bases, with 7 bases left between them. This CDR3 reads CASSLSGHEQFF. CDR3 sequence (DNA): TGCGCCAGCAGCTTGTCCGGGCATGAGCAGTTCTTC.

The sample holds a few counts of this clonotype. The chain is built from TRBV11-1 and TRBJ2-2; D not certain. CDR3 length equals 18 residues. Germline assignment: CDR1 SGHAT and CDR2 FQDESV (reference sequence). Trimming pared 5 bases from V and 2 bases from J, leaving 21 bases between. The CDR3 reads CASSPYLGPAANTGELFF. CDR3 DNA sequence: TGTGCCAGCAGCCCTTATCTCGGGCCCGCGGCAAACACCGGGGAGCTGTTTTTT.

The chain joins TRBV5-1 to TRBJ2-5; D gene unclear. The CDR3 loop spans 12 amino acids. V was shortened by 7 bases and J by 0 bases, with 7 bases between the two germline ends. Germline V CDR1 and CDR2: SGHRS, YFSETQ. This CDR3 reads CASRWYQETQYF. Here the CDR3 DNA reads TGCGCCAGCCGGTGGTACCAAGAGACCCAGTACTTC.

This clonotype occurred a few times. The rearrangement links TRBV4-1 to TRBJ2-7; possibly TRBD1 or TRBD2 for D (6 bases each). The CDR3 loop spans 14 amino acids. Germline-derived CDR1 and CDR2 are MGHRA and YSYEKL. Trimming stripped 2 bases from V and 4 bases from J, with 12 bases between. DNA of the CDR3: TGCGCCAGCAGCCAAAAAGGGGGGATGTACGAGCAGTACGTC. Protein: CASSQKGGMYEQYV.

Only a few counts were recorded for this clonotype. The chain combines TRBV6-2 or TRBV6-3 with TRBJ2-5; a possible D gene is TRBD2 (6 bases). Germline CDR1 is MNHEY and CDR2 is SVGEGT. Trimming removed 6 bases at V and 5 bases at J, with 19 bases between. The CDR3 runs 15 residues. The DNA of the CDR3 is TGTGCCAGCAGACTACTCGGGGGATCGCGGGAGACCCAGTACTTC. Translation: CASRLLGGSRETQYF.

This clonotype was observed a few times. The rearrangement links TRBV6-1 to TRBJ1-6, with 8 bases aligning to TRBD1. Germline V gives CDR1 MNHNS, CDR2 SASEGT. This CDR3 region has 15 residues. With V trimmed by 7 bases and J by 10 bases, 12 bases remained unmatched. CDR3 coding DNA: TGTGCCAGCACCGACGGAGGACAGGGTAACTCACCCCTCCACTTT. It codes for CASTDGGQGNSPLHF.

This clonotype was recorded many times. This chain's CDR3 is CASSIPTGKAFF. For the CDR3, the DNA is TGTGCCAGCAGCATACCGACAGGGAAAGCTTTCTTT. This rearrangement joins TRBV5-6 to TRBJ1-1, with 7 nucleotides matching TRBD1. CDR1 is SGHDT, CDR2 YYEEEE, per germline. V lost 4 bases and J lost 9; bases outside the gene matches: 6. CDR3 length equals 12 residues.

This clonotype has a count of ten or more. The chain uses TRBV9 and TRBJ2-3; TRBD2 matches 10 bases. Looked up from germline, CDR1 is SGDLS and CDR2 is YYNGEE. This CDR3 region has 17 residues. The ends lost 3 bases at V and 2 bases at J; junction bases unmatched: 9. The CDR3 region is CASSAGVGLAFTDTQYF. CDR3 sequence (DNA): TGTGCCAGCAGCGCCGGCGTGGGACTAGCGTTCACAGATACGCAGTATTTT.

The chain links TRBV6-2 or TRBV6-3 to TRBJ1-1; no reliable D call. V lost 4 bases to trimming and J lost 3 bases, with 12 bases between them. This CDR3 comprises 14 residues. Germline V gene lookup returns CDR1 MNHEY and CDR2 SVGEGT. In DNA form, the CDR3 reads TGTGCCAGCAGTTCCGCCTATGAACACACTGAAGCTTTCTTT. As protein: CASSSAYEHTEAFF.

This clonotype was observed a few times. The chain employs TRBV9 and TRBJ2-3; the D gene is possibly TRBD2 (7 bases). The V and J ends lost 0 bases and 2 bases respectively, with 13 bases between them. Germline V CDR1 and CDR2: SGDLS, YYNGEE. CDR3 size: 16 residues. The CDR3 reads CASSVAEGGPTDTQYF. The CDR3 nucleotides read TGTGCCAGCAGCGTAGCAGAGGGGGGGCCCACAGATACGCAGTATTTT.

CDR3 region: CSVVGQSNTEAFF. CDR3 nucleotides: TGCAGCGTGGTCGGACAGTCGAACACTGAAGCTTTCTTT. The J gene is TRBJ1-1, the V gene TRBV29-1, with a possible D match to TRBD1 (6 bases). Germline-derived CDR1 and CDR2 are SQVTM and ANQGSEA. The ends were cut back, 6 bases at V and 1 base at J, with 12 bases in the middle. The CDR3 extends over 13 amino acids.

There are a few counts of this clonotype. The chain couples TRBV4-1 to TRBJ1-1; D possibly corresponds to TRBD1 (5 bases). Trimming pared 3 bases from V and 4 bases from J, leaving 12 bases between. This CDR3 region has 14 residues. Germline-derived CDR1 and CDR2 are MGHRA and YSYEKL. The CDR3 loop reads CASSQYRTITEAFF. CDR3 nucleotides: TGCGCCAGCAGCCAGTACAGGACCATCACTGAAGCTTTCTTT.

This clonotype showed up just a few times. The rearrangement uses TRBV6-1 and TRBJ2-1; TRBD1 matches 12 bases. The germline CDR1 and CDR2 sequences are MNHNS and SASEGT. There are 15 residues in the CDR3. J gave up 5 bases and V 10 bases, and 9 bases lay outside the gene matches. CDR3: CATRGGTGGNNEQFF. The CDR3 coding sequence is TGTGCCACCCGGGGGGGGACAGGGGGCAACAATGAGCAGTTCTTC.

This sequence joins TRBV5-1 and TRBJ2-2; the D gene could be TRBD1 or TRBD2 (6 bases each). Germline V gene data show CDR1 as SGHRS and CDR2 as YFSETQ. The V end lost 3 bases, the J end lost 4 bases, and 16 bases lay between the germline ends. CDR3 size: 16 residues. This CDR3 reads CASSSAGRGRTGELFF. CDR3 sequence (DNA): TGCGCCAGCAGCTCAGCGGGTCGGGGGCGCACCGGGGAGCTGTTTTTT. The whole variable domain, remainder taken from reference TRBV5-1 and TRBJ2-2, is KAGVTQTPRYLIKTRGQQVTLSCSPISGHRSVSWYQQTPGQGLQFLFEYFSETQRNKGNFPGRFSGRQFSNSRSEMNVSTLELGDSALYLCASSSAGRGRTGELFFGEGSRLTVL.

The chain has TRBV19 and TRBJ1-2; D might be TRBD1 (6 bases). The germline V gene has CDR1 LNHDA and CDR2 SQIVND (reference sequence). CDR3 length: 15 residues. V gave up 5 bases and J gave up 0 bases, with 13 bases separating them. The CDR3 spells CASSPEDRPNYGYTF. The CDR3 nucleotides read TGTGCCAGTAGTCCCGAGGACAGACCTAACTATGGCTACACCTTC.

The table lists this clonotype with a few counts. The CDR3 nucleotides are TGCGCCAGCAGCTTACAGGGACGAGATGAAAAACTGTTTTTT. Protein: CASSLQGRDEKLFF. The chain employs TRBV5-1 and TRBJ1-4; possibly TRBD1 for D (6 bases). The CDR3 is 14 amino acids. V was trimmed by 2 bases and J by 6 bases, leaving 11 bases between them. Germline-derived CDR1 and CDR2 are SGHRS and YFSETQ. Using reference TRBV5-1 and TRBJ1-4 for the parts outside the CDR3, the full variable domain is KAGVTQTPRYLIKTRGQQVTLSCSPISGHRSVSWYQQTPGQGLQFLFEYFSETQRNKGNFPGRFSGRQFSNSRSEMNVSTLELGDSALYLCASSLQGRDEKLFFGSGTQLSVL.

This clonotype came up a few times. CDR3 nucleotide sequence: TGTGCCAGCAGTTACCTTTTGACAGATACGCAGTATTTT. It codes for CASSYLLTDTQYF. The chain is built from TRBV6-2 or TRBV6-3 and TRBJ2-3; D gene uncertain. This CDR3 has 13 residues. Germline V gives CDR1 MNHEY, CDR2 SVGEGT. V lost 2 bases, J lost 3 bases, and 6 bases lay in between.

This clonotype appeared once. This chain links TRBV6-2 or TRBV6-3 with TRBJ2-2; perhaps TRBD1 as D (5 bases). Trimming took 6 bases from V and 7 from J, leaving 15 bases between them. The CDR3 is 14 residues long. Germline-derived CDR1 and CDR2 are MNHEY and SVGEGT. CDR3 in amino acids: CASSLQGSLGELFF. CDR3 bases: TGTGCCAGCAGCCTCCAGGGATCGCTCGGGGAGCTGTTTTTT.

The V gene is TRBV4-2, the J gene TRBJ2-2, with a weak D call TRBD1 (6 bases). Trimming shortened V by 2 bases and J by 7 bases, and 14 bases separated the two germline ends. CDR1 is LGHNA, CDR2 YNFKEQ, per germline. CDR3 size: 15 residues. CDR3 in amino acids: CASSQTTGFSGELFF. CDR3 coding DNA: TGTGCCAGCAGCCAAACCACAGGGTTTAGCGGGGAGCTGTTTTTT.